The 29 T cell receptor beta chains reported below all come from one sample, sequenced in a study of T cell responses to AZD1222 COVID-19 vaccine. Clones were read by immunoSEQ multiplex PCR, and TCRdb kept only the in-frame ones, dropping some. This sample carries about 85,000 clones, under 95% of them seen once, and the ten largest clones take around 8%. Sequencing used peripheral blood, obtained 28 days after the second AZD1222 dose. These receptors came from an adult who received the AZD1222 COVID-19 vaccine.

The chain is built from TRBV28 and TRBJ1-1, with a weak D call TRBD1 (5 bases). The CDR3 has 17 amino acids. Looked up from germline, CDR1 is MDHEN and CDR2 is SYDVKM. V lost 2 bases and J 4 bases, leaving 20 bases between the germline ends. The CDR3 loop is CASSLNAGGTAPTEAFF. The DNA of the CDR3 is TGTGCCAGCAGTTTAAATGCCGGGGGGACGGCACCCACTGAAGCTTTCTTT.

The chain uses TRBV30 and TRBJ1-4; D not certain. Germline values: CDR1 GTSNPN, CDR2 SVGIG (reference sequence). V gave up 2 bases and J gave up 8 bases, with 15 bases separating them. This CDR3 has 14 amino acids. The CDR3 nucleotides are TGTGCCTGGAGTACTGGCCCCACGGGAGAAAAACTGTTTTTT. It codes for CAWSTGPTGEKLFF.

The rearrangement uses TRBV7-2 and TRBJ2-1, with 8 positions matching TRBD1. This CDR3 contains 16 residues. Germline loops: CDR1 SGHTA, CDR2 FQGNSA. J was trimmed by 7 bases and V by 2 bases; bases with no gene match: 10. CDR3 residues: CASSLQGQGARNEQFF. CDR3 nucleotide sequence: TGTGCCAGCAGCTTACAAGGGCAGGGGGCACGTAATGAGCAGTTCTTC.

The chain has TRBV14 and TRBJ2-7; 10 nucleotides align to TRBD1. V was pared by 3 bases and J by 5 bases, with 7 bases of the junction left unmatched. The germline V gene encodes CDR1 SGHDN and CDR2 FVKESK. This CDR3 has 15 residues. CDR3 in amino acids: CASSQDRGTRDEQYF. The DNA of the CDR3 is TGTGCCAGCAGCCAGGACAGGGGGACCCGAGACGAGCAGTACTTC.

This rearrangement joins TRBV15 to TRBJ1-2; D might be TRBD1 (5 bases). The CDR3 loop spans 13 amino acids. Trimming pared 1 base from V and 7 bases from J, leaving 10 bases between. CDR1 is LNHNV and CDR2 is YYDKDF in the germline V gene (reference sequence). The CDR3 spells CATSRGGGGGYTF. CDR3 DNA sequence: TGTGCCACCAGCAGAGGGGGGGGTGGTGGCTACACCTTC.

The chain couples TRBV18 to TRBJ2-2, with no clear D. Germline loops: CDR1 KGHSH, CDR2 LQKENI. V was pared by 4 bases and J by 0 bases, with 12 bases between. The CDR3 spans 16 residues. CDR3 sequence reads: CASSLNSLTNTGELFF. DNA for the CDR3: TGTGCCAGCTCACTCAATTCACTTACGAACACCGGGGAGCTGTTTTTT.

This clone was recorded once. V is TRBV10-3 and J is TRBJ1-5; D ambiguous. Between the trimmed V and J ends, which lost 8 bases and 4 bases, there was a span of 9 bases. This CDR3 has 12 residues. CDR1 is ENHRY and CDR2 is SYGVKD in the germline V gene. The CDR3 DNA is TGTGCCATCGCCGCGGGAAATCAGCCCCAGCATTTT. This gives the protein CAIAAGNQPQHF.

The CDR3 spells CASSESVGNTIYF. CDR3 DNA sequence: TGCGCCAGCAGTGAGTCGGTCGGGAACACCATATATTTT. J is TRBJ1-3 and V is TRBV10-1; D gene ambiguous. Trimming removed 0 bases at V and 7 bases at J, with 7 bases between. Germline CDR1 and CDR2: WNHNN and SYGVQD (reference sequence). The CDR3 spans 13 residues.

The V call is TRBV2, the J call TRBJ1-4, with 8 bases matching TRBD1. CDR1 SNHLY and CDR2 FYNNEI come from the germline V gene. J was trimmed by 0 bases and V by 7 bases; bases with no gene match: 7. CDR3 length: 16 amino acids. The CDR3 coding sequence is TGTGCCAGCACGAGGGACAGGCAAGCAACTAATGAAAAACTGTTTTTT. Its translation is CASTRDRQATNEKLFF.

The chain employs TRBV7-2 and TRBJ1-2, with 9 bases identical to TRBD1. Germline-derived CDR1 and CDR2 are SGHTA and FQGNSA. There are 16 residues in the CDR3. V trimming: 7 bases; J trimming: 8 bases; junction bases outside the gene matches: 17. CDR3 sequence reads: CASTPRPGQGGGGYTF. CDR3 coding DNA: TGTGCCAGCACCCCTCGTCCGGGACAGGGAGGAGGAGGCTACACCTTC.

The CDR3 reads CASMQYRGQNTEAFF. CDR3 nucleotide sequence: TGTGCCAGTATGCAGTACAGGGGGCAGAACACTGAAGCTTTCTTT. This chain links TRBV19 with TRBJ1-1; TRBD1 matches at 9 bases. V shed 7 bases and J 1 base; nucleotides not matched to a gene: 7. The CDR3 contains 15 residues. Germline CDR1 LNHDA, CDR2 SQIVND (reference sequence).

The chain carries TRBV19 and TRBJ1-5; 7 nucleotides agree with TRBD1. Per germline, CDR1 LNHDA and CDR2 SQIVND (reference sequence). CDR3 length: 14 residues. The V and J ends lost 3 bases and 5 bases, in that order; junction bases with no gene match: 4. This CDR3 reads CASSIGQDYQPQHF. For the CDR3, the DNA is TGTGCCAGTAGTATTGGACAGGACTATCAGCCCCAGCATTTT. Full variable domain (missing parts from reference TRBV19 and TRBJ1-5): DGGITQSPKYLFRKEGQNVTLSCEQNLNHDAMYWYRQDPGQGLRLIYYSQIVNDFQKGDIAEGYSVSREKKESFPLTVTSAQKNPTAFYLCASSIGQDYQPQHFGDGTRLSIL.

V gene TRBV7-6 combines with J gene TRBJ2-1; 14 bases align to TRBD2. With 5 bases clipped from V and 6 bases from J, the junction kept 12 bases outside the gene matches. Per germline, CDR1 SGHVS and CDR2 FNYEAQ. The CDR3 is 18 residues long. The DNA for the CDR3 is TGTGCCAGCAGCCCTACGGACCCCGGACTAGCGGGAGGCAATGAGCAGTTCTTC. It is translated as CASSPTDPGLAGGNEQFF.

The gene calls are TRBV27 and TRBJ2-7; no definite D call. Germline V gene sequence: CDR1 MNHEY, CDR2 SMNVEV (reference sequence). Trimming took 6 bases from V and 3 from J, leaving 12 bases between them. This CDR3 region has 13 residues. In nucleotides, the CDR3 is TGTGCCAGCAGATTCATGGGTCACTACGAGCAGTACTTC. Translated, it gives CASRFMGHYEQYF.

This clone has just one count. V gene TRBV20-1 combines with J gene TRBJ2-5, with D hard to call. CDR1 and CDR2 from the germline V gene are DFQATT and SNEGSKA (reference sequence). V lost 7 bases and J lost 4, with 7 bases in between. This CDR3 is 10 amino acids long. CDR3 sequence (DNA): TGCAGTGGCTCCGCAGAGACCCAGTACTTC. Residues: CSGSAETQYF.

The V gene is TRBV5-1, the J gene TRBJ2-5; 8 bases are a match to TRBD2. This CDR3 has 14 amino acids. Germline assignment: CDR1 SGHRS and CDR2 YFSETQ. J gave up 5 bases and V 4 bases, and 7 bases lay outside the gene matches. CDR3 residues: CASSAGGGLETQYF. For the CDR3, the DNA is TGCGCCAGCAGCGCGGGCGGGGGGCTGGAGACCCAGTACTTC.

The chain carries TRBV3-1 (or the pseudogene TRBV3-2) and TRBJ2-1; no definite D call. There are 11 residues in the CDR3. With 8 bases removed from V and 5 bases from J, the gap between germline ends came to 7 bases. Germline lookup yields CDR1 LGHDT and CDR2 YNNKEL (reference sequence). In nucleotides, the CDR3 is TGTGCCAGCTTTTTGGACAATGAGCAGTTCTTC. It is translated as CASFLDNEQFF.

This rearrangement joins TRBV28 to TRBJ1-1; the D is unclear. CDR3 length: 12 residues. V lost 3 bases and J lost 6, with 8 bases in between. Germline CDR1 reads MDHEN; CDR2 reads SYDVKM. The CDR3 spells CASSFERAEAFF. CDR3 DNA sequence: TGTGCCAGCAGTTTCGAAAGGGCTGAAGCTTTCTTT.

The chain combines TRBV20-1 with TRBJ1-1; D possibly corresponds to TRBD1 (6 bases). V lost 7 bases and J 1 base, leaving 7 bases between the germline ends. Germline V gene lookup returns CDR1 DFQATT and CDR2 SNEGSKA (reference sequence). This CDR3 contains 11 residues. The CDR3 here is CSEGGNTEAFF. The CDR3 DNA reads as TGCAGTGAAGGGGGGAACACTGAAGCTTTCTTT.

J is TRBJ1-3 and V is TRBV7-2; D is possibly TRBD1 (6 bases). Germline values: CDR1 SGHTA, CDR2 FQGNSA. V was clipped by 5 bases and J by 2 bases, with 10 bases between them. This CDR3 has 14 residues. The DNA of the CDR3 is TGTGCCAGCAGCCTACAGGGTGCTGGAAACACCATATATTTT. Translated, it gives CASSLQGAGNTIYF.

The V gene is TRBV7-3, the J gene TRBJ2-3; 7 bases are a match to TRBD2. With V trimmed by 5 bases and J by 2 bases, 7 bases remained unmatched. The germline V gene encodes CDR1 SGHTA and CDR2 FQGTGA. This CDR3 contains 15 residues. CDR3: CASSARGRTTDTQYF. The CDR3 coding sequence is TGTGCCAGCAGCGCACGCGGGAGAACCACAGATACGCAGTATTTT.

The CDR3 loop is CASSQAAVGKLFF. DNA for the CDR3: TGTGCCAGCAGCCAAGCGGCGGTCGGAAAACTGTTTTTT. This rearrangement joins TRBV14 to TRBJ1-4; D call uncertain. There are 13 residues in the CDR3. Germline V gene lookup returns CDR1 SGHDN and CDR2 FVKESK. The V end lost 1 base, the J end lost 10 bases, and 10 bases lay between the germline ends.

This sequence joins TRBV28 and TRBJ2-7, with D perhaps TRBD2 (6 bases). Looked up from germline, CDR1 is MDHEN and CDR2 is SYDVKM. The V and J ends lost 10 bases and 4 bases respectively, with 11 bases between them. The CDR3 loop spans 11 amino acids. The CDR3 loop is CATLGGYEQYF. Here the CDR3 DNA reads TGTGCCACCTTGGGGGGATACGAGCAGTACTTC.

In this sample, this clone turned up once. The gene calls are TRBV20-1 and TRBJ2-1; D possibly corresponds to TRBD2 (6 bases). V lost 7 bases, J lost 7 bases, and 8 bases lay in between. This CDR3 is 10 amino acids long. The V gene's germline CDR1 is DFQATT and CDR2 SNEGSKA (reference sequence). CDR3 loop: CSGRDNEQFF. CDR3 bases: TGCAGTGGGAGGGATAATGAGCAGTTCTTC.

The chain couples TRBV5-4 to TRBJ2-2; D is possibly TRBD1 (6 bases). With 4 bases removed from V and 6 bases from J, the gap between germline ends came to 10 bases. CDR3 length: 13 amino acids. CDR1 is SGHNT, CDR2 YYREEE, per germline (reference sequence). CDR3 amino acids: CASSTRGSGELFF. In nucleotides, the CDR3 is TGTGCCAGCAGCACCAGGGGATCCGGGGAGCTGTTTTTT.

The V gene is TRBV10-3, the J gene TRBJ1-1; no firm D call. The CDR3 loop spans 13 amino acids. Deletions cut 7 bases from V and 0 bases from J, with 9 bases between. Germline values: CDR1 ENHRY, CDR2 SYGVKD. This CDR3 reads CAIKGTLNTEAFF. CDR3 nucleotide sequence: TGTGCCATCAAGGGCACGTTGAACACTGAAGCTTTCTTT.

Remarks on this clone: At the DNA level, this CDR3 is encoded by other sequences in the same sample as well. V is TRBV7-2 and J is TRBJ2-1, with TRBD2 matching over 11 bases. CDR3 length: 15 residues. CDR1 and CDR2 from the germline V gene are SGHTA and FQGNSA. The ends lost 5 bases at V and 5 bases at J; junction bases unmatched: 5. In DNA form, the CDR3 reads TGTGCCAGCAGCCTTACTAGCGGGAGCCACAATGAGCAGTTCTTC. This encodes CASSLTSGSHNEQFF.

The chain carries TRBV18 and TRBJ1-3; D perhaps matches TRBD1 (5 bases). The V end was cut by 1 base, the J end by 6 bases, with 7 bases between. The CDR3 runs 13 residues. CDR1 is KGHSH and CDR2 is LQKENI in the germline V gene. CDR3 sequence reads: CASSPLQENTIYF. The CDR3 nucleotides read TGTGCCAGCTCACCACTACAGGAAAACACCATATATTTT. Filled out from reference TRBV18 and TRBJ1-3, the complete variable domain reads NAGVMQNPRHLVRRRGQEARLRCSPMKGHSHVYWYRQLPEEGLKFMVYLQKENIIDESGMPKERFSAEFPKEGPSILRIQQVVRGDSAAYFCASSPLQENTIYFGEGSWLTVV.

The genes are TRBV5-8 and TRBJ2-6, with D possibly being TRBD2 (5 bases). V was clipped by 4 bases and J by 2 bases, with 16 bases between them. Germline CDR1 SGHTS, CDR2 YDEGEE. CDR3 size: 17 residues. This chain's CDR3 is CASSVTLASAGANVLTF. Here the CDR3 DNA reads TGTGCCAGCAGCGTCACCCTAGCCTCGGCTGGGGCCAACGTCCTGACTTTC.